This note documents a single T cell receptor (beta chain) sequence. Its antigen is not identified. The data originate from a study of graft-versus-host responses after intestinal transplantation. Study-wide context: Transplants given to recipients were multivisceral, liver-intestinal, or isolated intestinal. Every recipient underwent anti-thymocyte globulin induction, then tacrolimus and steroids for two to three years.

The V and J ends lost 5 bases and 3 bases respectively, with 10 bases between them. The CDR3 has 13 amino acids. From germline, CDR1 is SGHTA and CDR2 FQGNSA. Profiling relied on immunoSEQ multiplex PCR, and the TCRdb table lists in-frame clones only, not all of them. The sample consists of 90,000 to 150,000 clones, 85% to 95% of them appearing once. The sample was unstimulated CD8+ T cells sorted from spleen or lymph node cells, taken before intestinal transplant. The sequence derives from a human donor who received an intestinal transplant. V usage is TRBV7-2 and J usage is TRBJ2-5; D tentatively reads TRBD1 or TRBD2 (5 bases each). CDR3 sequence: CASSQGPEETQYF. CDR3 nucleotide sequence: TGTGCCAGCAGCCAGGGACCGGAAGAGACCCAGTACTTC.